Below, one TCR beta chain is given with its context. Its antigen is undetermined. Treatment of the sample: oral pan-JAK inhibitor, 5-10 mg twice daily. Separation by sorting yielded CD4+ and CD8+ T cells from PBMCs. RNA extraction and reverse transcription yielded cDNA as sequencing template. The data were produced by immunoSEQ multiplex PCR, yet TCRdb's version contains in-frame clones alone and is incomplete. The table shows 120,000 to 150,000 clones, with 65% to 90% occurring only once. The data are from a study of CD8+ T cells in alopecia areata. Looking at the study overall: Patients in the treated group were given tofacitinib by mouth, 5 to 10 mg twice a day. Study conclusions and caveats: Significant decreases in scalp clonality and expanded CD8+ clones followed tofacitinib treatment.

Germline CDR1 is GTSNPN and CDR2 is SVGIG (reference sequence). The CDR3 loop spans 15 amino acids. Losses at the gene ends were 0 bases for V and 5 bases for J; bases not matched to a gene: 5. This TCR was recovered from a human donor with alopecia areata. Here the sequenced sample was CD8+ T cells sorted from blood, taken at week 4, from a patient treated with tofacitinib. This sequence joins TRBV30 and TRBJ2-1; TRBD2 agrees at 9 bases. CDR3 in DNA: TGTGCCTGGAGTGTAGGTGAGCGGGGGGACAATGAGCAGTTCTTC. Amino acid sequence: CAWSVGERGDNEQFF.